The present TCR beta chain was sequenced within a study of blood T cell repertoires in COVID-19 (dated by TCRdb to the early 2020s). At the level of the whole study: Samples from collaborators originated in the United States, Italy and Spain and spanned both the acute and convalescent phases of COVID-19. The samples were drawn from two sources: the first 160 participants of the ongoing ImmuneRACE study, and 1,000 to 1,500 subjects contributed by 6 global collaborators. Where available, HLA class I and class II types were taken from metadata supplied by the sample provider and were not determined by assay-based typing. The dataset comprised deeply sampled blood TCRbeta repertoires from subjects exposed to, actively infected with, or recovered from COVID-19. The material from the prospective study consisted of cDNA or gDNA derived from T cells, B-cell-depleted T cells, or PBMCs. Nearly every sample came with metadata listing a de-identified subject ID, COVID-19 status, age in years and sex. A freely available public database, intended as a resource for researchers studying the immune response to SARS-CoV-2, is where the repertoires were released. Here is what the overall study found, with its caveats: How much clinical and demographic metadata was included differed by source and by participant, and the metadata was provided uncurated.

For this clone: Its antigen is not yet known. Base qualities are not provided; no much larger clone lies one nucleotide away.

Looking up the germline V gene yields CDR1 MGHRA and CDR2 YSYEKL. V and J are trimmed by 1 base and 0 bases, and the gene matches miss 3 bases of the junction. From the cysteine through the phenylalanine, the CDR3 covers 15 amino acids. The entry retains the CDR3 DNA only, 45 bases that are in frame from base 1. Enrolling through a virtual design, the prospective study's participants ranged in age from roughly 18 to 89 years and lived across roughly 24 United States geographic areas. In the prospective study, cohorts were assigned on the basis of participant-reported clinical history obtained from a screening survey and a study questionnaire. Recovered participants in ImmuneRACE Cohort 3 were defined as having two consecutive negative NP/OP PCR tests, clearance from a healthcare professional, or resolution of symptoms. Mobile phlebotomists in the prospective study collected whole blood, serum and a nasopharyngeal or oropharyngeal swab from every participant. Over an approximately two-month period, participants in the prospective study had the option of providing additional blood draws and questionnaires. Prospective study blood samples were shipped either frozen or at room temperature before DNA extraction.

The immunoSEQ Assay, a bias-controlled multiplex PCR, was used to amplify TCRbeta CDR3 regions from genomic DNA. The original methods were these. The number of nucleated cells in each sample was estimated by amplification of reference gene primers within the assay. To quantify the absolute abundance of each unique TCRbeta CDR3 rearrangement, sequence reads were collapsed and filtered. For each sample, productive Simpson clonality was calculated as the square root of Simpson's diversity index over productive rearrangements. The table was pulled from immuneACCESS by TCRdb, which kept in-frame rearrangements only. Such tables lose some clones; where checked, under half of the loss comes from unresolved V genes, and the rest has no known cause. That table furnishes V, J and clone size, whereas the DNA furnished D and trimming. Within this sample are approximately 300,000 clones, with around nine tenths of them counted one time only. Together, the top ten hold 2.6% of the sample.

Recombination connected TRBV4-1 to TRBJ2-7, with 7 junctional bases fitting TRBD2. The sample was PBMCs or T cells enriched from blood (not recorded which). The sequence was collected from a man aged 55 to 70 who had recovered from COVID-19. Read as DNA, the sequence is TGCGCCAGCAGCCAAGGACTAGCCCCCTCCTACGAGCAGTACTTC. The translation is CASSQGLAPSYEQYF.